One and the same sample provided the 10 T cell receptor beta chains below, sequenced in a study of a mutant IDH1 vaccine in newly diagnosed glioma. Regarding time point: baseline, week 1 (first vaccination visit). Treatment here: pre-vaccination baseline after standard-of-care therapy. The data were produced by immunoSEQ multiplex PCR, yet TCRdb's version contains in-frame clones alone and is incomplete. This sample has 92,000 or so clones, with almost 85% found just once. The sample was PBMCs, taken from a glioma patient treated with radiotherapy, temozolomide or both. The origin of the receptors is a man aged 40-50 years with glioma. Some clones in this sample may be carry-over from other donors' samples.

The chain has TRBV7-9 and TRBJ1-2, with no clear D. The CDR3 totals 12 residues. The germline V gene encodes CDR1 SEHNR and CDR2 FQNEAQ (reference sequence). With 4 bases removed from V and 6 bases from J, the gap between germline ends came to 9 bases. The CDR3 here is CASSSGLNGYTF. CDR3 bases: TGTGCCAGCAGCTCCGGACTGAATGGCTACACCTTC. The full variable domain, completed using reference TRBV7-9 and TRBJ1-2, is DTGVSQNPRHKITKRGQNVTFRCDPISEHNRLYWYRQTLGQGPEFLTYFQNEAQLEKSRLLSDRFSAERPKGSFSTLEIQRTEQGDSAMYLCASSSGLNGYTFGSGTRLTVV.

V and J are TRBV19 and TRBJ2-3; D possibly uses TRBD1 or TRBD2 (6 bases each). The V and J ends lost 0 bases and 6 bases respectively, with 13 bases between them. The CDR3 runs 15 residues. The germline CDR1 and CDR2 sequences are LNHDA and SQIVND (reference sequence). CDR3 residues: CASSIDQRGHDTQYF. DNA of the CDR3: TGTGCCAGTAGTATAGATCAACGGGGGCATGATACGCAGTATTTT.

The V call is TRBV19, the J call TRBJ1-2, with TRBD1 identical over 11 bases. Unmatched junction bases numbered 9, after V lost 5 bases and J lost 7 bases. CDR1 is LNHDA, CDR2 SQIVND, per germline (reference sequence). The CDR3 has 15 residues. CDR3 sequence: CASSSPGQGAFGYTF. Written as DNA, the CDR3 is TGTGCCAGTAGTTCCCCCGGACAGGGGGCCTTTGGCTACACCTTC.

The rearrangement joins TRBV18 to TRBJ1-1; D unresolved. The length of the CDR3 is 13 residues. Germline-derived CDR1 and CDR2 are KGHSH and LQKENI. Trimming pared 2 bases from V and 8 bases from J, leaving 12 bases between. In nucleotides, the CDR3 is TGTGCCAGCTCACCAGATGAGTGGGCGGAAGCTTTCTTT. Protein sequence: CASSPDEWAEAFF.

The V gene is TRBV2, the J gene TRBJ2-3; possible D gene TRBD2, 6 bases. This CDR3 has 14 residues. The germline CDR1 and CDR2 sequences are SNHLY and FYNNEI. The germline V and J ends were trimmed by 8 bases and 3 bases, with 15 bases remaining between them. CDR3 loop: CASAQSGLTDTQYF. The CDR3 DNA is TGTGCCAGCGCCCAGAGCGGGTTGACAGATACGCAGTATTTT.

The CDR3 reads CASSLGGVGTEAFF. The CDR3 region has the DNA TGCGCCAGCAGCTTGGGTGGGGTCGGGACTGAAGCTTTCTTT. The chain recombines TRBV5-1 with TRBJ1-1; D call uncertain. The CDR3 length is 14 residues. Germline CDR1 reads SGHRS; CDR2 reads YFSETQ. The germline V and J ends were trimmed by 0 bases and 5 bases, with 11 bases remaining between them.

The rearrangement uses TRBV6-6 and TRBJ2-1; 10 bases are shared with TRBD1. V dropped 8 bases and J dropped 6; count of bases not matched to a gene: 4. The CDR3 length is 13 residues. CDR1 and CDR2 (germline): MNHNY, SVGAGI (reference sequence). Written as DNA, the CDR3 is TGTGCCAGCGTGACAGGGGGCCTCAATGAGCAGTTCTTC. The encoded protein is CASVTGGLNEQFF.

The chain couples TRBV9 to TRBJ2-7; maybe TRBD2 (5 bases). This CDR3 spans 16 amino acids. With 0 bases removed from V and 0 bases from J, the gap between germline ends came to 13 bases. Germline loops: CDR1 SGDLS, CDR2 YYNGEE. Here the CDR3 reads CASSVDLGGLSYEQYF. The CDR3 region has the DNA TGTGCCAGCAGCGTAGACCTTGGCGGACTCTCCTACGAGCAGTACTTC. The full variable domain, in which reference TRBV9 and TRBJ2-7 provide the parts outside the CDR3, is DSGVTQTPKHLITATGQRVTLRCSPRSGDLSVYWYQQSLDQGLQFLIQYYNGEERAKGNILERFSAQQFPDLHSELNLSSLELGDSALYFCASSVDLGGLSYEQYFGPGTRLTVT.

V usage is TRBV29-1 and J usage is TRBJ1-3; D call uncertain. Trimming cost V 7 bases and J 0 bases, with 13 bases left between them. In germline, CDR1 is SQVTM, CDR2 ANQGSEA. The CDR3 totals 14 residues. CDR3 sequence (DNA): TGCAGCGCCGAGCACACGGACTCTGGAAACACCATATATTTT. Translating gives CSAEHTDSGNTIYF.

The chain links TRBV5-6 to TRBJ1-1; D not certain. The CDR3 consists of 13 residues. V gave up 2 bases and J gave up 1 base, with 6 bases separating them. Germline V CDR1 and CDR2: SGHDT, YYEEEE. This CDR3 reads CASSFLANTEAFF. The CDR3 coding sequence is TGTGCCAGCAGCTTTTTGGCGAACACTGAAGCTTTCTTT.